The 18 T cell receptor beta chains presented below share a single source sample, sequenced in a study of T cells in Graves' hyperthyroidism and ophthalmopathy. Researchers amplified the TCR beta CDR3 regions from RNA transcripts. TCR CDR3 underwent first-round RT-PCR with the HTBI primer set. Each CDR3 protein gets one entry after TCRdb re-called the multiplex PCR reads with MiXCR. The sample lists over 700,000 distinct CDR3 sequences, roughly a third occurring once. The sample taken for sequencing was blood. These receptors came from a woman between 40 and 55 years old with Graves' hyperthyroidism.

This clonotype was observed a few times. This chain connects TRBV6-5 to TRBJ1-1; TRBD1 matches at 9 bases. Germline lookup yields CDR1 MNHEY and CDR2 SVGAGI. J was trimmed by 3 bases and V by 4 bases; bases with no gene match: 6. This CDR3 is 15 amino acids long. The CDR3 is CASSWTGVWDTEAFF. DNA for the CDR3: TGTGCCAGCAGTTGGACAGGGGTTTGGGACACTGAAGCTTTCTTT.

The table lists this clonotype with many counts. V is TRBV7-2 and J is TRBJ1-5; D is ambiguous. CDR1 and CDR2 from the germline V gene are SGHTA and FQGNSA. The germline V and J ends were trimmed by 0 bases and 7 bases, with 7 bases remaining between them. The CDR3 length is 13 residues. As DNA, the CDR3 is TGTGCCAGCAGCTTAGCGGCGGGCCAGCCCCAGCATTTT. Translated, it gives CASSLAAGQPQHF.

The V gene is TRBV7-9, the J gene TRBJ1-4; perhaps TRBD1 as D (5 bases). V lost 2 bases and J lost 8, with 24 bases in between. This CDR3 comprises 18 residues. CDR1 and CDR2 from the germline V gene are SEHNR and FQNEAQ (reference sequence). CDR3 region: CASSLMFSRAGTGEKLFF. CDR3 DNA sequence: TGTGCCAGCAGCTTAATGTTTTCCCGGGCAGGGACGGGGGAAAAACTGTTTTTT. The variable domain in full, completed from reference TRBV7-9 and TRBJ1-4, reads DTGVSQNPRHKITKRGQNVTFRCDPISEHNRLYWYRQTLGQGPEFLTYFQNEAQLEKSRLLSDRFSAERPKGSFSTLEIQRTEQGDSAMYLCASSLMFSRAGTGEKLFFGSGTQLSVL.

This clonotype has only a few counts. The chain employs TRBV7-9 and TRBJ1-1; no firm D call. Germline assignment: CDR1 SEHNR and CDR2 FQNEAQ (reference sequence). The V and J ends lost 1 base and 8 bases respectively, with 2 bases between them. This CDR3 has 10 amino acids. The CDR3 coding sequence is TGTGCCAGCAGCTTAGAGGAAGCTTTCTTT. It specifies CASSLEEAFF.

This clonotype was found a few times. CDR3 in DNA: TGTGCCAGCAGCCGGCGTGTGATGGACTATGGCTACACCTTC. Protein: CASSRRVMDYGYTF. The chain links TRBV11-2 to TRBJ1-2; D uncertain. The CDR3 has 14 amino acids. The V and J ends lost 5 bases and 3 bases respectively, with 13 bases between them. CDR1 and CDR2 from the germline V gene are SGHAT and FQNNGV. Looking up the rest from reference TRBV11-2 and TRBJ1-2 gives the full variable domain: EAGVAQSPRYKIIEKRQSVAFWCNPISGHATLYWYQQILGQGPKLLIQFQNNGVVDDSQLPKDRFSAERLKGVDSTLKIQPAKLEDSAVYLCASSRRVMDYGYTFGSGTRLTVV.

V and J are TRBV28 and TRBJ2-5, with 9 bases aligning to TRBD1. V lost 7 bases, J lost 5 bases, and 14 bases stayed unmatched. This CDR3 contains 16 residues. Germline V gives CDR1 MDHEN, CDR2 SYDVKM. The CDR3, as DNA: TGTGCCAGCACGCCGCCACCGGGACAGGGCCTGGAGACCCAGTACTTC. This gives the protein CASTPPPGQGLETQYF.

J is TRBJ1-4 and V is TRBV2, with 8 bases lining up with TRBD1. The CDR3 length is 14 residues. Germline assignment: CDR1 SNHLY and CDR2 FYNNEI. V lost 3 bases to trimming and J lost 10 bases; unmatched junction nucleotides: 7. CDR3 protein: CASSEGQDLGKLFF. The CDR3, as DNA: TGTGCCAGCAGTGAGGGACAGGACCTAGGAAAACTGTTTTTT.

The CDR3 protein is CASSPMRGARVSYTF. DNA of the CDR3: TGTGCCAGCAGCCCAATGCGGGGGGCGCGAGTCAGCTACACCTTC. The genes are TRBV6-5 and TRBJ1-2; D might be TRBD1 (6 bases). This CDR3 comprises 15 residues. Trimming shortened V by 6 bases and J by 9 bases, and 23 bases separated the two germline ends. Germline V gives CDR1 MNHEY, CDR2 SVGAGI.

This clonotype was detected only a few times. This chain links TRBV4-1 with TRBJ1-4; D is possibly TRBD1 (6 bases). This CDR3 comprises 15 residues. V was cut by 0 bases and J by 4 bases, with 9 bases left in between. In germline, CDR1 is MGHRA, CDR2 YSYEKL. The CDR3 reads CASSQEPGVNEKLFF. In DNA, the CDR3 is TGCGCCAGCAGCCAAGAGCCAGGGGTTAATGAAAAACTGTTTTTT.

This chain uses TRBV6-5 with TRBJ1-5; D uncertain. This CDR3 is built from 13 residues. V lost 11 bases and J lost 5, with 16 bases in between. CDR1 and CDR2 (germline): MNHEY, SVGAGI. This CDR3 reads CACTDGSYQPQHF. As DNA, the CDR3 is TGTGCCTGCACCGACGGGAGTTATCAGCCCCAGCATTTT.

This sequence joins TRBV7-9 and TRBJ2-2; no definite D call. CDR1 and CDR2 from the germline V gene are SEHNR and FQNEAQ (reference sequence). This CDR3 is 13 amino acids long. V dropped 7 bases and J dropped 8 bases, with 14 bases sitting between them. In DNA, the CDR3 is TGTGCCAGCAAACCCAGGACCGAAGGGGAGCTGTTTTTT. Protein sequence: CASKPRTEGELFF.

The V and J genes are TRBV10-3 and TRBJ2-7; D is unresolved. Germline CDR1 is ENHRY and CDR2 is SYGVKD. CDR3 size: 12 residues. V was pared by 9 bases and J by 4 bases, with 13 bases between. CDR3 in DNA: TGTGCCATTCGTAACACTACTTACGAGCAGTACTTC. Its protein is CAIRNTTYEQYF.

The count of this clonotype is one. A much more abundant neighbour one base away suggests this may be a read error. The genes are TRBV10-1 and TRBJ1-1; no clear D. The CDR3 covers 13 residues. The germline V gene encodes CDR1 WNHNN and CDR2 SYGVQD (reference sequence). The CDR3 reads CASGESGKPEAFF. CDR3 coding DNA: TGCGCCAGCGGTGAGTCCGGTAAACCTGAAGCTTTCTTT.

A few counts support this clonotype. The chain has TRBV25-1 and TRBJ2-3, with D possibly matching TRBD1 (8 bases). V was shortened by 4 bases and J by 3 bases, with 11 bases between the two germline ends. This CDR3 is 14 amino acids long. CDR1 MGHDK and CDR2 SYGVNS come from the germline V gene. The CDR3 spells CASSVQGGTDTQYF. The CDR3 bases are TGTGCCAGCAGTGTACAGGGGGGGACAGATACGCAGTATTTT.

Ten or more counts support this clonotype. The chain is built from TRBV7-9 and TRBJ2-7; a weak D match, TRBD1 (6 bases). V was clipped by 3 bases and J by 0 bases, with 9 bases between them. The CDR3 spans 14 residues. Germline CDR1 and CDR2: SEHNR and FQNEAQ (reference sequence). The DNA for the CDR3 is TGTGCCAGCAGCTTGCCAGGGGCCTCCTACGAGCAGTACTTC. Its translation: CASSLPGASYEQYF.

This clonotype appeared a few times. The rearrangement links TRBV6-5 to TRBJ2-7; perhaps TRBD1 as D (6 bases). Germline assignment: CDR1 MNHEY and CDR2 SVGAGI. The length of the CDR3 is 12 residues. Trimming took 7 bases from V and 6 from J, leaving 13 bases between them. CDR3 residues: CASKDSAPEQYF. The CDR3 DNA reads as TGTGCCAGCAAGGACAGCGCCCCCGAGCAGTACTTC.

The chain has TRBV5-4 and TRBJ1-2; unclear D gene. V was trimmed by 0 bases and J by 7 bases, leaving 10 bases between them. Germline V gene data show CDR1 as SGHNT and CDR2 as YYREEE (reference sequence). The length of the CDR3 is 13 residues. In DNA form, the CDR3 reads TGTGCCAGCAGCTTGGTTGTGGGAGGTGGCTACACCTTC. Protein sequence: CASSLVVGGGYTF.

The chain carries TRBV20-1 and TRBJ2-3, with a tentative D call TRBD2 (5 bases). The germline gives CDR1 DFQATT, CDR2 SNEGSKA (reference sequence). V lost 0 bases, J lost 1 base, and 14 bases lay in between. The CDR3 sequence is 16 residues long. CDR3 DNA: TGCAGTGCTAGAGATTCGCTAGCATGGGGCACAGATACGCAGTATTTT. Its protein product is CSARDSLAWGTDTQYF.